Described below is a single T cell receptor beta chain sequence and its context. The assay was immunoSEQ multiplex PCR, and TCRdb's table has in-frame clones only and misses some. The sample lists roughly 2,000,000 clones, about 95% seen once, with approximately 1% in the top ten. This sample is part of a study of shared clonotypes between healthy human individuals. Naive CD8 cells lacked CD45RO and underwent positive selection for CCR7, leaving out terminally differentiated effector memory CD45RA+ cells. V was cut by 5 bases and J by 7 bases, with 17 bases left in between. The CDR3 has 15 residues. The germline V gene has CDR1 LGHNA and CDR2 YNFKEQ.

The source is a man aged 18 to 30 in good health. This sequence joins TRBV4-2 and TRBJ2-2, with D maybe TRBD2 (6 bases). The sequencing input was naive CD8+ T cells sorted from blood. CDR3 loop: CASSSTPTGVGELFF. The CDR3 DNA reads TGTGCCAGCAGCTCAACCCCTACGGGGGTCGGGGAGCTGTTTTTT.